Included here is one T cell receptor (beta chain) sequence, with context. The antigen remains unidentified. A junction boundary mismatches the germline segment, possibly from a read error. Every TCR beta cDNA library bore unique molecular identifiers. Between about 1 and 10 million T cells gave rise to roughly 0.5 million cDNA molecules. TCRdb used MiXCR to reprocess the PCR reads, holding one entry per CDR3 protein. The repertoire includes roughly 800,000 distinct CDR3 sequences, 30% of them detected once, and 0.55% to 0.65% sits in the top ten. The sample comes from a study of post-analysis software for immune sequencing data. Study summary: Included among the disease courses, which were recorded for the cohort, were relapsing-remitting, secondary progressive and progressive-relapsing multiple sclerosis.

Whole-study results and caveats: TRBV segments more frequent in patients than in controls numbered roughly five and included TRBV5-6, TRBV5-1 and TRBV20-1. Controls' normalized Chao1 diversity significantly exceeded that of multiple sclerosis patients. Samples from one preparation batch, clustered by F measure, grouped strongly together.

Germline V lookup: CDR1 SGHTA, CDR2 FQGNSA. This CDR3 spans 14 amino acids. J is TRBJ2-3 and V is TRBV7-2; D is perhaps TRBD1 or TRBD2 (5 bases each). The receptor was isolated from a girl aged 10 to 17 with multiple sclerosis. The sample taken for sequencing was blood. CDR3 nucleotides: TGTGCCAGCAGCTTATGGGGACCCACAGATACGCCGTATTTT. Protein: CASSLWGPTDTPYF.